What follows is one TCR beta chain and its context. This record comes from a study of cytomegalovirus exposure and HLA in healthy donors. Here immunoSEQ multiplex PCR was the method, and the copy in TCRdb shows in-frame clones only, minus some. The table has 100,000 to 150,000 clones, roughly nine tenths seen once. CDR1 is SEHNR, CDR2 FQNEAQ, per germline (reference sequence). The CDR3 has 15 residues. V lost 2 bases, J lost 7 bases, and 9 bases stayed unmatched. What was sequenced was PBMCs. This chain joins TRBV7-9 and TRBJ1-1, with 8 positions matching TRBD1. This clonotype originated in a woman aged 18-29 years in good health and CMV-seronegative. DNA for the CDR3: TGTGCCAGCAGCTTAATGTCAGGGGGCTCGGTTGAAGCTTTCTTT. Encoded protein: CASSLMSGGSVEAFF.